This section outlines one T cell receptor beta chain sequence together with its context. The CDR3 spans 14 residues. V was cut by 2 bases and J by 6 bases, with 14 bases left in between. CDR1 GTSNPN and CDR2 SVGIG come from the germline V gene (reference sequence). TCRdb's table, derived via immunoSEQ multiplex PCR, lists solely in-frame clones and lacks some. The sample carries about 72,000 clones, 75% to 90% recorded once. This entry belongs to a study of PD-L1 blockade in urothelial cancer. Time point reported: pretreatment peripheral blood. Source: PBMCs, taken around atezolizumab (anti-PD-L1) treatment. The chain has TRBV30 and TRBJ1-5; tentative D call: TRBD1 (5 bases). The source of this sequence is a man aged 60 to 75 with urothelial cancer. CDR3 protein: CAWSTGTLSQPQHF. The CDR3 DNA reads TGTGCCTGGAGTACCGGGACTTTAAGTCAGCCCCAGCATTTT.